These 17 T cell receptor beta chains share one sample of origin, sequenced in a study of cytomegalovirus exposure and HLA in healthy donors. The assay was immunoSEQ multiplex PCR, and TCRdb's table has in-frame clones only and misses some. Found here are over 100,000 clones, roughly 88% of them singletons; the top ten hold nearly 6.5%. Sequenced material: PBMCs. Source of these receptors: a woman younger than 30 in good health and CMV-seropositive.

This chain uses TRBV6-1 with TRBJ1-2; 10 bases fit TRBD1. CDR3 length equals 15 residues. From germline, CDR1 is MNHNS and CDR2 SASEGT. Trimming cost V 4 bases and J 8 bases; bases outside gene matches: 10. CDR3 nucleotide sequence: TGTGCCAGCAGTGTGGGACAGGGGCGCTCCGGGGGCTACACCTTC. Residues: CASSVGQGRSGGYTF.

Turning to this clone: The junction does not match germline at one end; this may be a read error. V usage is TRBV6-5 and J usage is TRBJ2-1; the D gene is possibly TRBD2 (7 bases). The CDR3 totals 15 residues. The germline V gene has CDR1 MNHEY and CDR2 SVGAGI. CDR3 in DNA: TGTGCCAGCAGTTACTCGTGGGGGGGCTACGATGAGCAGTTCTTC. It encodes CASSYSWGGYDEQFF.

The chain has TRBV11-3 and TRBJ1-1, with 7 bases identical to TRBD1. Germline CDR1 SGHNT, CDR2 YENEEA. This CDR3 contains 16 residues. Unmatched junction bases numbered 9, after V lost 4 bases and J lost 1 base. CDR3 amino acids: CASSSWTGWGNTEAFF. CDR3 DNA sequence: TGTGCCAGCAGCTCTTGGACAGGATGGGGGAACACTGAAGCTTTCTTT.

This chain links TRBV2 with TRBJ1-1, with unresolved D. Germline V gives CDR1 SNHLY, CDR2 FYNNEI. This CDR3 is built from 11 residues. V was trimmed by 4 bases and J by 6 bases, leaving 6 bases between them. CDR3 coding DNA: TGTGCCAGCAGTGGATCGGCTGAAGCTTTCTTT. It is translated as CASSGSAEAFF.

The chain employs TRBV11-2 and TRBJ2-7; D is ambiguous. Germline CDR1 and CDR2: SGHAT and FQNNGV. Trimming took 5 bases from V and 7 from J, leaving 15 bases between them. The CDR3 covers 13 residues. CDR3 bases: TGTGCCAGCAGCCCCCCCTTTTCTCTTGAGCAGTACTTC. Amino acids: CASSPPFSLEQYF.

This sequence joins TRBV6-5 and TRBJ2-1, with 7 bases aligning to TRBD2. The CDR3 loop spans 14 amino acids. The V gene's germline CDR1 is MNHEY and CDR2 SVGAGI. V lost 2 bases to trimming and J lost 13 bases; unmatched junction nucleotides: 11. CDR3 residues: CASSYEGRESPQFF. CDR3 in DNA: TGTGCCAGCAGTTACGAGGGGCGGGAGTCGCCCCAGTTCTTC.

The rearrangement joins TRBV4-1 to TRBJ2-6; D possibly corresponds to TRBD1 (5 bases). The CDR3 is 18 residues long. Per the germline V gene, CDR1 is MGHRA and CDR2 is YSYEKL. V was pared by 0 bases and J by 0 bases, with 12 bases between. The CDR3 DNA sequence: TGCGCCAGCAGCCAAGAAGAGACAGCAATCTCTGGGGCCAACGTCCTGACTTTC. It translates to CASSQEETAISGANVLTF.

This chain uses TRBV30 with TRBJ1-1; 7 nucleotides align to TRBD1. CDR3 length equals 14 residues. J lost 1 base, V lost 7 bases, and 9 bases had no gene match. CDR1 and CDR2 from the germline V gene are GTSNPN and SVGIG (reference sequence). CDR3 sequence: CASDPRTGNTEAFF. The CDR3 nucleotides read TGTGCCTCGGACCCGCGGACAGGGAACACTGAAGCTTTCTTT.

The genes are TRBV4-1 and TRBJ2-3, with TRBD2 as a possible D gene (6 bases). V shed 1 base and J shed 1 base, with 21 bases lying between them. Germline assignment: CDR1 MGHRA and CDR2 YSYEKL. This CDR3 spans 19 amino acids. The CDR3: CASSQGRVTSPSGTDTQYF. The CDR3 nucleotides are TGCGCCAGCAGCCAAGGCCGCGTAACTAGCCCCTCCGGCACAGATACGCAGTATTTT.

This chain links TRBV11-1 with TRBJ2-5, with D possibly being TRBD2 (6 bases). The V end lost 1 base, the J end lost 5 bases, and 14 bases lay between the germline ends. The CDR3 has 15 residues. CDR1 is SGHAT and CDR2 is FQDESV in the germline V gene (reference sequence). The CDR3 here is CASSLVGRGFETQYF. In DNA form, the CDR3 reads TGTGCCAGCAGCTTAGTGGGACGGGGGTTCGAGACCCAGTACTTC.

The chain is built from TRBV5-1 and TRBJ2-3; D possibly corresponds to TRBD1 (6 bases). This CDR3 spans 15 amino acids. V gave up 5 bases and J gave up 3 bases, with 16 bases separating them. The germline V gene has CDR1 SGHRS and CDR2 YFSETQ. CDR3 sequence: CASSSQGIGTDTQYF. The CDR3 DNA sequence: TGCGCCAGCAGTTCCCAGGGGATCGGGACAGATACGCAGTATTTT.

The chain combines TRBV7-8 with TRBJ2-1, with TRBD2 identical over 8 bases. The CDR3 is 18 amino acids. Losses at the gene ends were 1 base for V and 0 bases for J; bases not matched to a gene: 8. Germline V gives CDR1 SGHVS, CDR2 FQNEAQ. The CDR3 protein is CASSLVGSGKSSYNEQFF. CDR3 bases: TGTGCCAGCAGCTTAGTAGGTAGCGGGAAGAGCTCCTACAATGAGCAGTTCTTC. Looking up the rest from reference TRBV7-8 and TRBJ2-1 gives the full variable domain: GAGVSQSPRYKVAKRGQDVALRCDPISGHVSLFWYQQALGQGPEFLTYFQNEAQLDKSGLPSDRFFAERPEGSVSTLKIQRTQQEDSAVYLCASSLVGSGKSSYNEQFFGPGTRLTVL.

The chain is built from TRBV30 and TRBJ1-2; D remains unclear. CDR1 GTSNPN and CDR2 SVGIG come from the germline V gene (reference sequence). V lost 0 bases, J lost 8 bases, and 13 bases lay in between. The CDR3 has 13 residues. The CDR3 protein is CAWSVDSRTGYTF. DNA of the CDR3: TGTGCCTGGAGTGTGGACTCCCGGACGGGCTACACCTTC.

The CDR3 nucleotides read TGCGCCAGCAGTCAGACGGGACAGGGAGACTACGAGCAGTACTTC. Residues: CASSQTGQGDYEQYF. The chain uses TRBV23-1 and TRBJ2-7; 9 bases line up with TRBD1. TRBV23-1 carries the ORF label, with uncertain function. Unmatched junction bases numbered 6, after V lost 3 bases and J lost 3 bases. The CDR3 extends over 15 amino acids.

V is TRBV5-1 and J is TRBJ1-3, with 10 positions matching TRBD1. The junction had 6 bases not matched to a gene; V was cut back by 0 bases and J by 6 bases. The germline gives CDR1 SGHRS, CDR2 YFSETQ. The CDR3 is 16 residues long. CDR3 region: CASSLDGTGVTNTIYF. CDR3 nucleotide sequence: TGCGCCAGCAGCTTGGATGGGACAGGGGTGACAAACACCATATATTTT.

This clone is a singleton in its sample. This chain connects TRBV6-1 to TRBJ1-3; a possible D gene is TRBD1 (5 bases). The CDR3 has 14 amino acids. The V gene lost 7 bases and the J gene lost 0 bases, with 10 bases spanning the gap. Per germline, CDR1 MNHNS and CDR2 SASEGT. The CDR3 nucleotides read TGTGCCAGCACTCTGACAGTCTCTGGAAACACCATATATTTT. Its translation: CASTLTVSGNTIYF.

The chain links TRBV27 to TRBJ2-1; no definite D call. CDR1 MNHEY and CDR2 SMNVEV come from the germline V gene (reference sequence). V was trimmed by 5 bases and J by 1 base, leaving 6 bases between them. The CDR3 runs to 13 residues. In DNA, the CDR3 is TGTGCCAGCAGTCAGAAGTCCTACAATGAGCAGTTCTTC. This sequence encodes CASSQKSYNEQFF.